A selection of T cell receptor beta chains follows, all from one sample in a study of blood T cell repertoires in COVID-19. Only in-frame clones appear in the TCRdb table, and some are missing; sequencing was by immunoSEQ multiplex PCR. This sample has 60,000 to 80,000 clones, with around nine tenths found just once. The sample taken for sequencing was peripheral blood. The receptor set was obtained from a human donor in a cohort sampled during active COVID-19. Each CDR3 is given with its conserved first and last residue. The order of the fields is J gene, V gene, clone size, D gene, CDR3 protein, CDR3 DNA. The D gene is left open where the match is weak. Size is omitted from some rows. Given values are once, few, many or a class for expanded clones.

TRBJ2-7,TRBV2,.,TRBD2,CASTRPGGRFVEQYF,TGTGCCAGCACCAGGCCGGGGGGGCGGTTTGTAGAGCAGTACTTC
TRBJ2-1,TRBV27,.,.,CASSLEGGNEQFF,TGTGCCAGCAGTTTGGAGGGGGGGAATGAGCAGTTCTTC
TRBJ2-1,TRBV24-1,.,.,CATSDLAGLPNEQFF,TGTGCCACCAGTGATTTGGCGGGCTTGCCCAATGAGCAGTTCTTC
TRBJ1-2,TRBV7-9,.,.,CASSDRTTQYGYTF,TGTGCCAGCAGCGACAGAACGACACAGTATGGCTACACCTTC
TRBJ1-5,TRBV30,.,.,CAWSEYQGFQPQHF,TGTGCCTGGAGTGAATACCAGGGGTTTCAGCCCCAGCATTTT
TRBJ1-1,TRBV7-3,.,.,CASSFYSINTEAFF,TGTGCCAGCAGCTTCTACAGCATTAACACTGAAGCTTTCTTT
TRBJ1-2,TRBV6-5,.,.,CASSYSITGQSYGYTF,TGTGCCAGCAGTTACTCGATCACCGGACAGTCTTATGGCTACACCTTC
TRBJ2-3,TRBV5-4,.,.,CASSLTESTDTQYF,TGTGCCAGCAGCCTGACAGAAAGCACAGATACGCAGTATTTT
TRBJ2-7,TRBV6-5,.,TRBD1,CASREDRAKQYEQYF,TGTGCCAGCAGGGAGGACAGGGCAAAGCAGTACGAGCAGTACTTC
TRBJ2-1,TRBV15,.,TRBD2,CATSRVREDNEQFF,TGTGCCACCAGCAGAGTGCGGGAGGACAATGAGCAGTTCTTC
TRBJ1-2,TRBV28,once,TRBD1,CASSLGQGGHIGGYTF,TGTGCCAGCAGCCTTGGACAGGGGGGCCATATTGGCGGCTACACCTTC
TRBJ2-6,TRBV4-3,.,TRBD1,CASSLGTGGAGANVLTF,TGCGCCAGCAGCCTAGGGACAGGGGGCGCTGGGGCCAACGTCCTGACTTTC
TRBJ1-4,TRBV4-1,.,.,CASSQLRGEKLFF,TGCGCCAGCAGCCAACTAAGGGGGGAAAAACTGTTTTTT
TRBJ1-3,TRBV4-1,.,.,CASSQGSGVGTGNTIYF,TGCGCCAGCAGCCAAGGGTCCGGGGTTGGAACTGGAAACACCATATATTTT
TRBJ1-4,TRBV5-8,.,.,CASSGGLNEKLFF,TGTGCCAGCAGCGGCGGGCTAAATGAAAAACTGTTTTTT
TRBJ2-1,TRBV19,.,.,CASSLAGSSYNEQFF,TGTGCCAGTAGTTTGGCGGGGAGCTCCTACAATGAGCAGTTCTTC
TRBJ1-2,TRBV5-4,.,.,CASSLNRAYGYTF,TGTGCCAGCAGCTTGAACAGGGCTTATGGCTACACCTTC
TRBJ1-2,TRBV7-9,.,.,CASTLARGDGYTF,TGTGCCAGCACCTTAGCCAGGGGTGATGGCTACACCTTC
TRBJ2-7,TRBV24-1,once,TRBD1,CATSDPRQGGYEQYF,TGTGCCACCAGTGATCCCAGACAGGGTGGGTACGAGCAGTACTTC
TRBJ1-4,TRBV10-2,.,.,CASSPSTNEKLFF,TGCGCCAGCTCCCCGTCTACTAATGAAAAACTGTTTTTT
TRBJ1-2,TRBV5-4,.,TRBD1,CASRTGTGINYGYTF,TGTGCCAGCAGGACCGGGACAGGGATTAACTATGGCTACACCTTC
TRBJ2-3,TRBV9,.,.,CASGRGSWVDTQYF,TGTGCCAGCGGAAGGGGGAGTTGGGTAGATACGCAGTATTTT
TRBJ1-5,TRBV20-1,.,.,CSASQGSNQPQHF,TGCAGTGCTAGTCAGGGATCCAATCAGCCCCAGCATTTT
TRBJ1-4,TRBV7-6,.,.,CASSSQGASNEKLFF,TGTGCCAGCAGTTCACAGGGTGCCAGTAATGAAAAACTGTTTTTT